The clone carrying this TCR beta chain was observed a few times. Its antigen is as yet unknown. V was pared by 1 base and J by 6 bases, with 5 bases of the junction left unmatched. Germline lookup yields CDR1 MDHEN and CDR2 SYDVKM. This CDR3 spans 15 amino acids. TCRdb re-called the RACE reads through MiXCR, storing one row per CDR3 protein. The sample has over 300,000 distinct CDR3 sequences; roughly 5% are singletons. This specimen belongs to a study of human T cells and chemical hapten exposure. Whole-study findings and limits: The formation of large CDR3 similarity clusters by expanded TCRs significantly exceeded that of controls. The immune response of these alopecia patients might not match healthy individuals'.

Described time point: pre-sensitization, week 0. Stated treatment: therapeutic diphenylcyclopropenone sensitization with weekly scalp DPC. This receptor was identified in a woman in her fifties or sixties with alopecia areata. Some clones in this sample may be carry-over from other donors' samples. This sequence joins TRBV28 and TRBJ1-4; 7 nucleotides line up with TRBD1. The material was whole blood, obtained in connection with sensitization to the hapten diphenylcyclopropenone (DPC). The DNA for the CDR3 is TGTGCCAGCAGTTTATCCGGAGGGGGCCATGAAAAACTGTTTTTT. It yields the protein CASSLSGGGHEKLFF.